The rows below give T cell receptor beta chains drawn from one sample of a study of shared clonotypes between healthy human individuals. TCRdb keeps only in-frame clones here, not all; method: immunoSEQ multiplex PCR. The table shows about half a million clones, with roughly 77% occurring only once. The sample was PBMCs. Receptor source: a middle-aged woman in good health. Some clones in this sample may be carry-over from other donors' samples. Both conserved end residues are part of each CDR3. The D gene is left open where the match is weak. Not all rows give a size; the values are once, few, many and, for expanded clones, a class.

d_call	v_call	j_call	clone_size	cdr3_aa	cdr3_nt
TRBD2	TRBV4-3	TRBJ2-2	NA	CASSQDWSGRGPGELFF	TGCGCCAGCAGCCAAGATTGGTCGGGGAGGGGCCCCGGGGAGCTGTTTTTT
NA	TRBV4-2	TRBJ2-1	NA	CASSQDPGRYNEQFF	TGTGCCAGCAGCCAAGATCCCGGGAGATACAATGAGCAGTTCTTC
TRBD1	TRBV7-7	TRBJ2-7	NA	CASSLDRGDMYEQYF	TGTGCCAGCAGCCTAGACAGGGGCGATATGTACGAGCAGTACTTC
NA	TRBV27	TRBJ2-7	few	CASRLLWGEQYF	TGTGCCAGCAGGCTACTTTGGGGCGAGCAGTACTTC
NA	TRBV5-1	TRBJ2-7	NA	CASSLDGGSTGEQYF	TGCGCCAGCAGCTTGGATGGGGGGTCAACCGGCGAGCAGTACTTC
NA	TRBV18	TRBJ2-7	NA	CASSPGIPYEQYF	TGTGCCAGCTCGCCAGGGATACCCTACGAGCAGTACTTC
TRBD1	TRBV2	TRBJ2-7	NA	CASSGQGGGEQYF	TGTGCCAGTTCCGGACAGGGGGGTGGAGAGCAGTACTTC
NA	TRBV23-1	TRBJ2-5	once	CASSQSSDPQETQYF	TGCGCCAGCAGTCAATCGTCGGACCCCCAAGAGACCCAGTACTTC
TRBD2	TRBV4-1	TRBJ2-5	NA	CASSQGLVEGTETQYF	TGCGCCAGCAGCCAGGGACTAGTCGAGGGGACGGAGACCCAGTACTTC
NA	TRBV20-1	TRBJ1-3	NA	CSAAIRNTIYF	TGCAGTGCTGCCATTCGAAACACCATATATTTT
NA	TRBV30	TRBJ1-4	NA	CAWSVTVEKLFF	TGTGCCTGGAGTGTAACGGTTGAAAAACTGTTTTTT
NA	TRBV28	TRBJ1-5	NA	CASRPPGGPQHF	TGTGCCAGCAGACCACCCGGCGGACCCCAGCATTTT
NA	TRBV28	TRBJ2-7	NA	CASSGGVSFEQYF	TGTGCCAGCAGTGGGGGAGTGAGCTTCGAGCAGTACTTC
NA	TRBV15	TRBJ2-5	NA	CATSRNWAGQETQYF	TGTGCCACCAGCAGGAACTGGGCAGGACAAGAGACCCAGTACTTC